This TCR beta chain derives from a study of OX40 agonist ivuxolimab in advanced cancers. The CDR3 consists of 15 residues. Germline CDR1 and CDR2: SGHRS and YFSETQ. The V end was cut by 3 bases, the J end by 0 bases, with 13 bases between. The method was immunoSEQ multiplex PCR; TCRdb's version includes in-frame clones alone and lacks a portion of them. This sample has tens of thousands of clones, with about 91% found just once. V gene TRBV5-1 combines with J gene TRBJ2-7; D may be TRBD2 (6 bases). The specimen was CD4+ or CD8+ T cells sorted from blood, collected in a trial of the OX40 agonist ivuxolimab. This clonotype originated in an adult with an advanced solid tumor such as melanoma, head and neck, liver or kidney cancer. In DNA, the CDR3 is TGCGCCAGCAGCTGGGGGGACGGATCCTCCTACGAGCAGTACTTC. Translation: CASSWGDGSSYEQYF. The full variable domain, completed using reference TRBV5-1 and TRBJ2-7, is KAGVTQTPRYLIKTRGQQVTLSCSPISGHRSVSWYQQTPGQGLQFLFEYFSETQRNKGNFPGRFSGRQFSNSRSEMNVSTLELGDSALYLCASSWGDGSSYEQYFGPGTRLTVT.